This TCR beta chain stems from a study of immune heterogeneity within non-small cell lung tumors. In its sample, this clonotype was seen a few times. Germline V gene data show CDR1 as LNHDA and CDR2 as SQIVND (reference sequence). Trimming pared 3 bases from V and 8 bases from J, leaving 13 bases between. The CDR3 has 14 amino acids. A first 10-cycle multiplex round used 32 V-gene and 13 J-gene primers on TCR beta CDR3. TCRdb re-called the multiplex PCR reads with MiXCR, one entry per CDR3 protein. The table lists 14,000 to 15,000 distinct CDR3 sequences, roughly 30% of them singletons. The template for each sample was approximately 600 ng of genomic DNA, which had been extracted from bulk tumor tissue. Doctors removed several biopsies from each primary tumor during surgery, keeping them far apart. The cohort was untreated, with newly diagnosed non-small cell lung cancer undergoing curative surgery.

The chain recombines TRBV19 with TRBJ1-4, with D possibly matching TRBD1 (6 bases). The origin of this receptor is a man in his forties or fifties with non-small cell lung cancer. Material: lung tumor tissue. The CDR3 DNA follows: TGTGCCAGTAGTATGGCAGGGGCAGGAGAAAAACTGTTTTTT. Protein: CASSMAGAGEKLFF.